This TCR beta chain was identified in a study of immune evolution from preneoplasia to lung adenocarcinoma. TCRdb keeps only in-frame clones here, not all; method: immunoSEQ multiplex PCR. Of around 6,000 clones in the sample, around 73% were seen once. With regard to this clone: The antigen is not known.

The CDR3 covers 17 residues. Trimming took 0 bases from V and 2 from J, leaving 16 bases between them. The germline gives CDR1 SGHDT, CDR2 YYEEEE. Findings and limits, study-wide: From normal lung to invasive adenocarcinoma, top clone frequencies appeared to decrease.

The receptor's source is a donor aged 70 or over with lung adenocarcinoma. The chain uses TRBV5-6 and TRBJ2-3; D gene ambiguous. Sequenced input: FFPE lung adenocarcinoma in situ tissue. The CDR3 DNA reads TGTGCCAGCAGCTTGGGTCACGGAAGACTTTACACAGATACGCAGTATTTT. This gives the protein CASSLGHGRLYTDTQYF. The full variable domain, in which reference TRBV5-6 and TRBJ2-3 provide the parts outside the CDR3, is DAGVTQSPTHLIKTRGQQVTLRCSPKSGHDTVSWYQQALGQGPQFIFQYYEEEERQRGNFPDRFSGHQFPNYSSELNVNALLLGDSALYLCASSLGHGRLYTDTQYFGPGTRLTVL.